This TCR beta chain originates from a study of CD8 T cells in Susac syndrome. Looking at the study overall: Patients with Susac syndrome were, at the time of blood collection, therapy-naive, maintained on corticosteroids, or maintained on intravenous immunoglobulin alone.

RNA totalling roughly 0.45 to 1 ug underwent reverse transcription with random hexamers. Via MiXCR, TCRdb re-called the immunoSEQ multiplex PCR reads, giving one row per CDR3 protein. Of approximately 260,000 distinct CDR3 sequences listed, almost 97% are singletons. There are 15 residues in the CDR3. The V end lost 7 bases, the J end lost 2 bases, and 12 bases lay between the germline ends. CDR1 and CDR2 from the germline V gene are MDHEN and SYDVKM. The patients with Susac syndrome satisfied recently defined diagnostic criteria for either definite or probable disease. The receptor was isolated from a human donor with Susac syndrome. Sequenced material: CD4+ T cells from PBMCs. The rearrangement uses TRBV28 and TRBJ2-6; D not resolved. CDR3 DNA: TGTGCCAGCACCATTCCACGCGCTGGGGCCAACGTCCTGACTTTC. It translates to CASTIPRAGANVLTF.